This is a list of T cell receptor beta chains from one sample in a study of a mutant IDH1 vaccine in newly diagnosed glioma. These TCRs' antigens remain unknown. Measured with immunoSEQ multiplex PCR; TCRdb has only the in-frame clones, and not every one. The sample includes approximately 39,000 clones, about four fifths of them seen just once. The sample consisted of PBMCs, taken from a glioma patient whose treatment included an IDH1 peptide vaccine. The receptors come from a middle-aged man with glioma. The CDR3 runs from the conserved cysteine through the conserved F or W. The D gene is left open where the match is weak. Some rows have no size entry. The others give once, few or many, or a class for an expanded clone.

-	TRBV19	TRBJ1-4	-	TGTGCCAGTAGGGCCCAGGCAGCTCGGACTAATGAAAAACTGTTTTTT	CASRAQAARTNEKLFF
-	TRBV4-2	TRBJ1-4	-	TGTGCCAGCAGCCAAGAGGGCAGGCAGAATGAAAAACTGTTTTTT	CASSQEGRQNEKLFF
-	TRBV28	TRBJ2-7	-	TGTGCCAGCAGTTCACCGCAGCGATACGAGCAGTACTTC	CASSSPQRYEQYF
-	TRBV2	TRBJ2-7	TRBD2	TGTGCCAGCAGAGCGGGGGGCCCGGCCTACGAGCAGTACTTC	CASRAGGPAYEQYF
-	TRBV19	TRBJ1-1	-	TGTGCCAGTACCCCCTCGGGGAGCAACTATAACACTGAAGCTTTCTTT	CASTPSGSNYNTEAFF
-	TRBV7-9	TRBJ1-5	-	TGTGCCAGCAGCTTAGGGGGGTTGGGCAATCAGCCCCAGCATTTT	CASSLGGLGNQPQHF
once	TRBV11-2	TRBJ1-2	-	TGTGCCAGCAGCGCGGGGACCGGTGGCTACACCTTC	CASSAGTGGYTF
-	TRBV6-5	TRBJ1-5	TRBD1	TGTGCCAGCAGTTTCGGACAGGGAAATCAGCCCCAGCATTTT	CASSFGQGNQPQHF
-	TRBV19	TRBJ2-6	-	TGTGCCAGTAGTCAGGGAATGGCCCCTGGAGCCAACGTCCTGACTTTC	CASSQGMAPGANVLTF
-	TRBV7-9	TRBJ1-6	-	TGTGCCAGCAGCTTCAGGGGTTCACCCCTCCACTTT	CASSFRGSPLHF
-	TRBV5-1	TRBJ1-1	-	TGCGCCAGCAGCTTGGCACCAGGGCCAACTGAAGCTTTCTTT	CASSLAPGPTEAFF
-	TRBV7-9	TRBJ2-7	-	TGTGCCAGCAGCGGAGGGGGGGACGACGAGCAGTACTTC	CASSGGGDDEQYF
once	TRBV9	TRBJ1-1	-	TGTGCCAGCAGCGTCGGACACCCTCTGAACACTGAAGCTTTCTTT	CASSVGHPLNTEAFF
-	TRBV19	TRBJ1-2	-	TGTGCCAGTAGTACCGGTGACGGCGGCTACACCTTC	CASSTGDGGYTF
-	TRBV5-1	TRBJ2-3	TRBD2	TGCGCCAGCAGCCCTACTAGCGGGGTAGGGGATACGCAGTATTTT	CASSPTSGVGDTQYF
once	TRBV2	TRBJ2-7	-	TGTGCCAGCAGTGAACGGCAGATCTACGAGCAGTACTTC	CASSERQIYEQYF
-	TRBV19	TRBJ1-5	-	TGTGCCAGTTGGGAGGGAGGTGGCAATCAGCCCCAGCATTTT	CASWEGGGNQPQHF
-	TRBV6-1	TRBJ1-1	TRBD1	TGTGCCAGCAGTATCGCAGGGGGTCCCACTGAAGCTTTCTTT	CASSIAGGPTEAFF
once	TRBV6-5	TRBJ2-1	TRBD2	TGTGCCAGCCAGCGGGGGAGCTCCTACAATGAGCAGTTCTTC	CASQRGSSYNEQFF
-	TRBV10-3	TRBJ1-1	-	TGTGCCATCAGGGGATCCATGGCGGGGACTGAAGCTTTCTTT	CAIRGSMAGTEAFF
-	TRBV13	TRBJ2-1	-	TGTGCCAGCAGCTTAGAGGGTATCGACGCCAATGAGCAGTTCTTC	CASSLEGIDANEQFF
-	TRBV6-5	TRBJ2-5	TRBD2	TGTGCCAGCACCTATAGCGGGGGACAAGAGACCCAGTACTTC	CASTYSGGQETQYF
-	TRBV5-5	TRBJ2-5	-	TGTGCCAGCAGCTTGGTGGGGGAAGAGACCCAGTACTTC	CASSLVGEETQYF
-	TRBV6-6	TRBJ2-7	TRBD2	TGTGCCAGCAGCCGGACTAGCGGGGCGAACTACGAGCAGTACTTC	CASSRTSGANYEQYF
-	TRBV6-5	TRBJ2-3	-	TGTGCCAGCAGTTACCGATTCCCCACAGATACGCAGTATTTT	CASSYRFPTDTQYF
-	TRBV11-3	TRBJ2-3	-	TGTGCCAGCAGCTTAGGCTTTGGCGGGGTCACAGATACGCAGTATTTT	CASSLGFGGVTDTQYF
-	TRBV6-5	TRBJ2-1	-	TGTGCCAGTTCAAAGAGCTCCTACAATGAGCAGTTCTTC	CASSKSSYNEQFF
-	TRBV10-3	TRBJ2-7	TRBD1	TGTGCCACCGGACAGGGTGGTTTGGAGCAGTACTTC	CATGQGGLEQYF
-	TRBV19	TRBJ2-5	-	TGTGCCAGTAGTCCCGACCAGGGGGAGACCCAGTACTTC	CASSPDQGETQYF
-	TRBV15	TRBJ1-4	-	TGTGCCACCAGTTCGATCCGGAGAACTAATGAAAAACTGTTTTTT	CATSSIRRTNEKLFF
-	TRBV5-6	TRBJ2-4	-	TGTGCCAGCGCACGCGAAGCCAAAAACATTCAGTACTTC	CASAREAKNIQYF
-	TRBV5-1	TRBJ2-7	TRBD2	TGCGCCAGCAGCTGGGGACTAGCGGGAGCCCAAGCTCACGAGCAGTACTTC	CASSWGLAGAQAHEQYF
-	TRBV7-7	TRBJ2-3	-	TGTGCTAGCAGCCCAAGACAGACAGATACGCAGTATTTT	CASSPRQTDTQYF
-	TRBV6-1	TRBJ2-2	-	TGTGCCAGCAAGGTAGCCGCCACCGGGGAGCTGTTTTTT	CASKVAATGELFF
-	TRBV2	TRBJ2-1	-	TGTGCCAGCAGTGAAGCGGGCAGGGAAAGATTCTTC	CASSEAGRERFF
-	TRBV19	TRBJ1-1	-	TGTGCCAGTAGTATAGGGGGGGTTGAAGCTTTCTTT	CASSIGGVEAFF
-	TRBV2	TRBJ2-1	TRBD2	TGTGCCAGCAGGCAAGGGAGACTAGCGGAGGCCAATGAGCAGTTCTTC	CASRQGRLAEANEQFF
-	TRBV6-5	TRBJ1-5	TRBD1	TGTGCCAGCAGACAGGGGGCAAGGCAGCCCCAGCATTTT	CASRQGARQPQHF
once	TRBV10-3	TRBJ2-3	TRBD2	TGTGCCATCAGTGATGGGAGGGCCACAGATACGCAGTATTTT	CAISDGRATDTQYF
-	TRBV6-6	TRBJ1-1	-	TGTGCCAGCAGTTATTTATGGGGCCCCACTGAAGCTTTCTTT	CASSYLWGPTEAFF
-	TRBV6-5	TRBJ1-5	-	TGTGCCAGCAGCAAGGGACCTTATGTGCCCCAGCATTTT	CASSKGPYVPQHF
-	TRBV29-1	TRBJ1-2	-	TGCAGCGGTCGATGGGGATATGGCTACACCTTC	CSGRWGYGYTF
once	TRBV7-3	TRBJ2-1	-	TGTGCCAGCAGCCCGGGGGCCCCGAATGAGCAGTTCTTC	CASSPGAPNEQFF
once	TRBV29-1	TRBJ2-4	-	TGCAGCGTTGGATTCGGGGGTCTAGCCAAAAACATTCAGTACTTC	CSVGFGGLAKNIQYF
-	TRBV6-1	TRBJ2-2	-	TGTGCCATTATCTGGGATGGACTTGGGGCCGGGGAGCTGTTTTTT	CAIIWDGLGAGELFF
few	TRBV6-1	TRBJ2-2	-	TGTGCCAGCAGGGATAGCACCGGGGAGCTGTTTTTT	CASRDSTGELFF
-	TRBV9	TRBJ2-1	-	TGTGCCAGCAGCGCATACACTAGCTCCTACAATGAGCAGTTCTTC	CASSAYTSSYNEQFF
-	TRBV2	TRBJ2-7	-	TGTGCCAGCAGTGAGGGACTCCTCTACGAGCAGTACTTC	CASSEGLLYEQYF
medium-sized	TRBV19	TRBJ1-1	-	TGTGCCAGTAGAGAATCAATGAACACTGAAGCTTTCTTT	CASRESMNTEAFF
few	TRBV19	TRBJ1-1	-	TGTGCCAGTAAAGTGGTTGGGGCCGGGGACACTGAAGCTTTCTTT	CASKVVGAGDTEAFF
few	TRBV6-6	TRBJ1-5	-	TGTGCCAGCAGTTACCTCCAGGGCCGGACGAAGCCCCAGCATTTT	CASSYLQGRTKPQHF